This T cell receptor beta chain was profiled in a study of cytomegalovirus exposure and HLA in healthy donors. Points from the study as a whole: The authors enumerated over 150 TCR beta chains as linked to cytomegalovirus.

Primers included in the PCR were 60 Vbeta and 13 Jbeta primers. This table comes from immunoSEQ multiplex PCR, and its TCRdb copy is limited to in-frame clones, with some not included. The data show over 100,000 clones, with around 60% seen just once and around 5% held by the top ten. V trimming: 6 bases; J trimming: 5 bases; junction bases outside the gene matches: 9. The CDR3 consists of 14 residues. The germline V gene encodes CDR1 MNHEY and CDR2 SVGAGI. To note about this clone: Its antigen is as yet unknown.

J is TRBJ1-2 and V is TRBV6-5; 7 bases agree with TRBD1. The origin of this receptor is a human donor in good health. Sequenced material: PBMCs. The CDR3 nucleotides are TGTGCCAGCAGCCCTGACAGGGAAGGGTATGGCTACACCTTC. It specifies CASSPDREGYGYTF.